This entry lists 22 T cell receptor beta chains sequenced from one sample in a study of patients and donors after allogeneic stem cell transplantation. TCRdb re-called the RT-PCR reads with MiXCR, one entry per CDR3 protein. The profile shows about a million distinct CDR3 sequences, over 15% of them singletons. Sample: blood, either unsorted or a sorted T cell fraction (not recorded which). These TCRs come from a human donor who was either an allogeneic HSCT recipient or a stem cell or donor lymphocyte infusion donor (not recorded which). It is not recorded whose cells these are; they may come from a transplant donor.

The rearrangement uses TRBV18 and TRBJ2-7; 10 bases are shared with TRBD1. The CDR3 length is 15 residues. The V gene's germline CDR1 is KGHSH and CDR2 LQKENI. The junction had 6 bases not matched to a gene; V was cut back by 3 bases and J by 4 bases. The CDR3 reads CASSPRQGAGYEQYF. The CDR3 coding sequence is TGTGCCAGCTCACCCCGACAGGGGGCAGGGTACGAGCAGTACTTC.

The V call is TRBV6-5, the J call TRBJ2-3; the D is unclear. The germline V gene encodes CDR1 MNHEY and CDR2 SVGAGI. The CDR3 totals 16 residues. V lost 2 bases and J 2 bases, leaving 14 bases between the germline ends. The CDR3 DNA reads TGTGCCAGCAGTTACCAAGGAATACGTCTCACAGATACGCAGTATTTT. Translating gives CASSYQGIRLTDTQYF.

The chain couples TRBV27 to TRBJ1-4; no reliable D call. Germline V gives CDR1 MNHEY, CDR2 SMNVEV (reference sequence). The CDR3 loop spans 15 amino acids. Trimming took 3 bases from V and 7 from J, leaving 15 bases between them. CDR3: CASSFRSREGEKLFF. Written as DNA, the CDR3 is TGTGCCAGCAGTTTCAGGTCAAGGGAGGGTGAAAAACTGTTTTTT.

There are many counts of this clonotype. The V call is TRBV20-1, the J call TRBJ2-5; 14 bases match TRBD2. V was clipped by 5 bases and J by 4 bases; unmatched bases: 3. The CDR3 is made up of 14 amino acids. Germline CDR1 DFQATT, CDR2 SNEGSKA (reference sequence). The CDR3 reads CSARLAGGRETQYF. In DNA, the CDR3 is TGCAGTGCTCGACTAGCGGGGGGGCGAGAGACCCAGTACTTC.

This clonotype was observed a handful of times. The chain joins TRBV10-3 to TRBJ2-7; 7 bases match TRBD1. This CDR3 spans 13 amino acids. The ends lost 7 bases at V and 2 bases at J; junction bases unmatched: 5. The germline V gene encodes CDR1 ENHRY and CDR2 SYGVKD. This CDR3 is CAINMDRTYEQYF. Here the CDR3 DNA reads TGTGCCATCAACATGGACAGGACCTACGAGCAGTACTTC.

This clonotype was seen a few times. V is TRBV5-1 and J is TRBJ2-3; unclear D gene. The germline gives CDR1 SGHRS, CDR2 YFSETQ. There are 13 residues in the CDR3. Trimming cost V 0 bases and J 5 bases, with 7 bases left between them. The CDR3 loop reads CASSLAAGDTQYF. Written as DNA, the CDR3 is TGCGCCAGCAGCTTGGCGGCCGGAGATACGCAGTATTTT.

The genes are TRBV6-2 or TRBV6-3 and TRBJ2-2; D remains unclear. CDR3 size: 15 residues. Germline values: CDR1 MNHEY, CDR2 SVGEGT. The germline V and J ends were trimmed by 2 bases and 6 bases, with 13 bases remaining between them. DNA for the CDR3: TGTGCCAGCAGTTACAAGAGAAAAGTGGCCGGGGAGCTGTTTTTT. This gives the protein CASSYKRKVAGELFF.

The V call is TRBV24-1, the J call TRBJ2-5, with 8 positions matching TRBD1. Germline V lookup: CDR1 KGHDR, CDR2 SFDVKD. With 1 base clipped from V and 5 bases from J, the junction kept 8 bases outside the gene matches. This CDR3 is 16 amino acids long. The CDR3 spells CATSDFKQGAVETQYF. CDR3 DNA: TGTGCCACCAGTGATTTTAAGCAGGGGGCGGTGGAGACCCAGTACTTC.

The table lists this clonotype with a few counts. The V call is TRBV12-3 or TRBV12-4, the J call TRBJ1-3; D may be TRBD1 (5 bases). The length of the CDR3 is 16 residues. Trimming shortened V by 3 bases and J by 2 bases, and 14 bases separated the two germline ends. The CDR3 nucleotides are TGTGCCAGCAGTTTCGAATGGGGACGTCCTGGAAACACCATATATTTT. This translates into CASSFEWGRPGNTIYF.

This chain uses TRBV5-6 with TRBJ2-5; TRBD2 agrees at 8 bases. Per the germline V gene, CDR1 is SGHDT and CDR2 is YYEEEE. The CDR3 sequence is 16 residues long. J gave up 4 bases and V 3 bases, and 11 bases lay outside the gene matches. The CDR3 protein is CASSWSSGGSPETQYF. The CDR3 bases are TGTGCCAGCAGCTGGTCAAGCGGGGGTTCCCCAGAGACCCAGTACTTC. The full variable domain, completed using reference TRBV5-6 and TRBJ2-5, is DAGVTQSPTHLIKTRGQQVTLRCSPKSGHDTVSWYQQALGQGPQFIFQYYEEEERQRGNFPDRFSGHQFPNYSSELNVNALLLGDSALYLCASSWSSGGSPETQYFGPGTRLLVL.

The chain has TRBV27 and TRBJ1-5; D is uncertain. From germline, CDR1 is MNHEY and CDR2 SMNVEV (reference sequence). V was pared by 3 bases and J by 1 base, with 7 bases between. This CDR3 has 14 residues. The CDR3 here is CASSFAQSNQPQHF. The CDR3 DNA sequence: TGTGCCAGCAGTTTCGCACAGAGCAATCAGCCCCAGCATTTT.

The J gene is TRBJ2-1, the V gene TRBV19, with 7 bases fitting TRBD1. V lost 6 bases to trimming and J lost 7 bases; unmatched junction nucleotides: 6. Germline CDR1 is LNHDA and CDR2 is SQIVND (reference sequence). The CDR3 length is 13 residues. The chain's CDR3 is CASRTTGKNEQFF. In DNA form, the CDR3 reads TGTGCCAGTAGAACGACAGGGAAAAATGAGCAGTTCTTC.

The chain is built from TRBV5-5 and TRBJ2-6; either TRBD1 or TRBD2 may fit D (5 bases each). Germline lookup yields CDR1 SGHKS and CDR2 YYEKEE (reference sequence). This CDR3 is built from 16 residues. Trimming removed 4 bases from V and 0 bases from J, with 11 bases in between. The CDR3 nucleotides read TGTGCCAGCAGCCGGGGACGGGGCTCTGGGGCCAACGTCCTGACTTTC. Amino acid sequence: CASSRGRGSGANVLTF.

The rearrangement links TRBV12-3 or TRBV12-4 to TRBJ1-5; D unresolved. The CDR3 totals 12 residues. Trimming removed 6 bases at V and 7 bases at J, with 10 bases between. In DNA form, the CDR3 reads TGTGCCAGCAGCATCCCTAGGCAGCCCCAGCATTTT. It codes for CASSIPRQPQHF.

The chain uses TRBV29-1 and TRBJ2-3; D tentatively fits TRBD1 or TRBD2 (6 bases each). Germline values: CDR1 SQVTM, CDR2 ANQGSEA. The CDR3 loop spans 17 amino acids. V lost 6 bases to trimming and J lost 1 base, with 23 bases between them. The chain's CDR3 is CSVRQRGRLSGTDTQYF. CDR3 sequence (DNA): TGCAGCGTGAGGCAGAGGGGGAGGTTGTCTGGCACAGATACGCAGTATTTT.

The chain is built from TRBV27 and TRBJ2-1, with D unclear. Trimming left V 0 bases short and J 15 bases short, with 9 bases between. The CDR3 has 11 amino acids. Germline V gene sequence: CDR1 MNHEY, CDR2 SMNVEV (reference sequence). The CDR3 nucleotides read TGTGCCAGCAGTTTATCGGGCTCCTGGTTCTTC. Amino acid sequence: CASSLSGSWFF.

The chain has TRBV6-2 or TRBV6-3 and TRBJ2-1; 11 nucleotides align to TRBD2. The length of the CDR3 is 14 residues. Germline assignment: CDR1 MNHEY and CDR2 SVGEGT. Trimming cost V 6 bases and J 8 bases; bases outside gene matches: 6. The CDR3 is CASSTSGGGDEQFF. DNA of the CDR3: TGTGCCAGCAGCACTAGCGGGGGAGGAGATGAGCAGTTCTTC.

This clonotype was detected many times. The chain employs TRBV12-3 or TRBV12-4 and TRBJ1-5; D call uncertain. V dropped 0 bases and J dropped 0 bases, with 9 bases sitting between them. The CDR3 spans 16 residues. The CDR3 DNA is TGTGCCAGCAGTTTAGCGGCGGCTTATAGCAATCAGCCCCAGCATTTT. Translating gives CASSLAAAYSNQPQHF.

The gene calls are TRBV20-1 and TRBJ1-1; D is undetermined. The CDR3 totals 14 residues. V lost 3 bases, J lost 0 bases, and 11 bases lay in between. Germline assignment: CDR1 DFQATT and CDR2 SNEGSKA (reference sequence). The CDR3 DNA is TGCAGTGCTAGCGTCAGTGGGGTGAACACTGAAGCTTTCTTT. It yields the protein CSASVSGVNTEAFF.

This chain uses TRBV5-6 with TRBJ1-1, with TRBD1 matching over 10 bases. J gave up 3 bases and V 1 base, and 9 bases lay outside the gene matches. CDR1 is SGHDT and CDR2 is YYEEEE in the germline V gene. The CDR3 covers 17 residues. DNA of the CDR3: TGTGCCAGCAGCTTGCCGTTAGGGACAGGGGTGGACACTGAAGCTTTCTTT. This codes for CASSLPLGTGVDTEAFF.

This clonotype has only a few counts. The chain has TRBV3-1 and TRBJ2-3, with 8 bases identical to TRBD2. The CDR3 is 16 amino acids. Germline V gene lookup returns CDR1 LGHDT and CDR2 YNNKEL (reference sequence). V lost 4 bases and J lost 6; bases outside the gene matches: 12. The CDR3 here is CASSLFSGGQRDTQYF. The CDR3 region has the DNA TGTGCCAGCAGCCTCTTTTCGGGGGGGCAACGGGATACGCAGTATTTT.

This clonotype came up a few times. CDR3 nucleotide sequence: TGTGCCATCAGTGCCGGACAGGGTCGGAATTCACCCCTCCACTTT. It is translated as CAISAGQGRNSPLHF. The chain recombines TRBV10-3 with TRBJ1-6; 8 nucleotides align to TRBD1. V shed 4 bases, J shed 7 bases, and the junction held 6 bases outside the gene matches. The CDR3 runs 15 residues. Germline CDR1 and CDR2: ENHRY and SYGVKD.